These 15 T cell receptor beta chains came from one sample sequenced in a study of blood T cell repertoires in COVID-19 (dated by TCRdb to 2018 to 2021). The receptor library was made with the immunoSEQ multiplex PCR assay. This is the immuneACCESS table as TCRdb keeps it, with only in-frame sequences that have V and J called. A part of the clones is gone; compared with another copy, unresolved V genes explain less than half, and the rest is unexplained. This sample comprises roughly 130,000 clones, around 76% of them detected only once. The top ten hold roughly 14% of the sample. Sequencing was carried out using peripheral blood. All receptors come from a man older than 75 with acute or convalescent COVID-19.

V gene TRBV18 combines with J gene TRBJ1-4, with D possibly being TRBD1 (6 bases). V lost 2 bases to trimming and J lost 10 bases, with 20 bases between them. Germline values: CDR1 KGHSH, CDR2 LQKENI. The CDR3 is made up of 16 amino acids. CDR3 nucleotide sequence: TGTGCCAGCTCACCAACGCAGGACAGCTCGGCGGGAAAACTGTTTTTT. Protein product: CASSPTQDSSAGKLFF.

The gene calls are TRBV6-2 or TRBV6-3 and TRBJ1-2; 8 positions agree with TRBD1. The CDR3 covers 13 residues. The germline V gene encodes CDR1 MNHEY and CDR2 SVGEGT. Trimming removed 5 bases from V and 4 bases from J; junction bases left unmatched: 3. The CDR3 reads CASSQGASYGYTF. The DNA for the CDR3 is TGTGCCAGCAGTCAGGGGGCAAGCTATGGCTACACCTTC.

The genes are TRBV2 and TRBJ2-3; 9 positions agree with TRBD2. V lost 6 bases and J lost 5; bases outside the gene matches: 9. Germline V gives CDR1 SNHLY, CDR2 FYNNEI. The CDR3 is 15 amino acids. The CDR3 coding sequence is TGTGCCAGCAGAATAGGCGGGGGGGCTAGAGATACGCAGTATTTT. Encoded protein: CASRIGGGARDTQYF.

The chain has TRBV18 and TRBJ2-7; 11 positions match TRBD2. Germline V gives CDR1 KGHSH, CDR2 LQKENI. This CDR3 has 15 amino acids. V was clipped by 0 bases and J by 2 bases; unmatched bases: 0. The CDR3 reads CASSPPGLAAYEQYF. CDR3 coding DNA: TGTGCCAGCTCACCACCGGGACTAGCGGCCTACGAGCAGTACTTC.

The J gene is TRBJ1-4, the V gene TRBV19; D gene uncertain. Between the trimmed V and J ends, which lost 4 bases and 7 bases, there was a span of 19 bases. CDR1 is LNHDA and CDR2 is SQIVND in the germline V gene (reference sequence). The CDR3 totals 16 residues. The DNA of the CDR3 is TGTGCCAGTAGTAACCCCCGTGGACGGGATCGTGAAAAACTGTTTTTT. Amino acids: CASSNPRGRDREKLFF.

The DNA of the CDR3 is TGTGCCAGCAGTTCGGACAGAATATTCTCCTACGAGCAGTACTTC. It specifies CASSSDRIFSYEQYF. J is TRBJ2-7 and V is TRBV6-5; D perhaps matches TRBD1 (6 bases). The CDR3 runs 15 residues. Between the trimmed V and J ends, which lost 4 bases and 0 bases, there was a span of 13 bases. Germline values: CDR1 MNHEY, CDR2 SVGAGI.

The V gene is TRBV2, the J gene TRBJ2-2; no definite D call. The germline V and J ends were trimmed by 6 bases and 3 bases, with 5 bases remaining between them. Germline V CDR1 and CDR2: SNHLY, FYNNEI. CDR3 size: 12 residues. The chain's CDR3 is CASSPDTGELFF. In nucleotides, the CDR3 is TGTGCCAGCAGCCCGGACACCGGGGAGCTGTTTTTT.

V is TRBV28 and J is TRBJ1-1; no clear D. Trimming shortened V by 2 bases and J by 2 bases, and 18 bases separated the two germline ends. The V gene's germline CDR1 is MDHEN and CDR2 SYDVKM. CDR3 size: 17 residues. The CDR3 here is CASSLNLPGRFNTEAFF. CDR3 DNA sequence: TGTGCCAGCAGTTTAAATCTCCCAGGCCGCTTCAACACTGAAGCTTTCTTT.

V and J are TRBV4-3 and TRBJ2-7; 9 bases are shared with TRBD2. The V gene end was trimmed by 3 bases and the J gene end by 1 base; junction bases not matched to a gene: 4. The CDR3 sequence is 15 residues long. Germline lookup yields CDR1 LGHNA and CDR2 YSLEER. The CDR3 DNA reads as TGCGCCAGCAGCCATTCTAGCGGGGCTTCCTACGAGCAGTACTTC. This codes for CASSHSSGASYEQYF.

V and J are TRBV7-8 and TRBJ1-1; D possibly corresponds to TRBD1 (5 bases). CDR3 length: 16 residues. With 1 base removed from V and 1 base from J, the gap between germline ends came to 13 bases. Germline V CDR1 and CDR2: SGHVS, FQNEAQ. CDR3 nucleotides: TGTGCCAGCAGCTTAGACGGGGGGTTTGCGAACACTGAAGCTTTCTTT. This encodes CASSLDGGFANTEAFF.

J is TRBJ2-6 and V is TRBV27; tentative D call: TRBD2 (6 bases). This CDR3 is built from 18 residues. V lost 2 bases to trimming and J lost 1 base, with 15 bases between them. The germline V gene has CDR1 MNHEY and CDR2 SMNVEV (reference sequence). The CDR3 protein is CASSLPRTTLSGANVLTF. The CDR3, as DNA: TGTGCCAGCAGTTTACCTCGGACTACCTTATCTGGGGCCAACGTCCTGACTTTC.

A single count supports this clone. The CDR3 sequence: CASFARVPNEKLFF. CDR3 DNA sequence: TGTGCCAGCTTTGCGAGGGTCCCTAATGAAAAACTGTTTTTT. This chain uses TRBV2 with TRBJ1-4, with D unclear. CDR1 is SNHLY and CDR2 is FYNNEI in the germline V gene. The CDR3 contains 14 residues. V lost 8 bases to trimming and J lost 3 bases, with 13 bases between them.

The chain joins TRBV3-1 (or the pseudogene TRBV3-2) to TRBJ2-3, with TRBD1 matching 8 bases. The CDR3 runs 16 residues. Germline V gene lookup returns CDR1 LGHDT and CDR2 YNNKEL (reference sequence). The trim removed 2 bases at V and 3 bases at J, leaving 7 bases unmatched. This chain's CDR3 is CASSQRTGKRTDTQYF. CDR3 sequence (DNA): TGTGCCAGCAGCCAACGGACAGGGAAGCGGACAGATACGCAGTATTTT.

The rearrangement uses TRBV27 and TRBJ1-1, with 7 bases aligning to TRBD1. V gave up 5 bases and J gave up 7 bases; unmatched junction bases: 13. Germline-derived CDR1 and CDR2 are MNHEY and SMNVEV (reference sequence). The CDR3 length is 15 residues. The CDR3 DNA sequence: TGTGCCAGCAGTCCCCAGGGCCAGACAGGGAATGAAGCTTTCTTT. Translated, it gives CASSPQGQTGNEAFF.

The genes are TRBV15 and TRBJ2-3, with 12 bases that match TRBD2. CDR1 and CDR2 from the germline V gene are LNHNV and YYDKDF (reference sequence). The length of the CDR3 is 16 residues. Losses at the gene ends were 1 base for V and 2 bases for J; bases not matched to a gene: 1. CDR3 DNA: TGTGCCACCAGCAGAGGACTAGCGGGGGTCACAGATACGCAGTATTTT. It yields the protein CATSRGLAGVTDTQYF.